This passage covers 20 T cell receptor beta chains from one sample sequenced in a study of response to subunit inactivated influenza vaccine. TCRdb used MiXCR to reprocess the RT-PCR reads, holding one entry per CDR3 protein. The table has about half a million distinct CDR3 sequences, 6.5% to 8% seen once. The input for sequencing was PBMCs from blood, taken roughly 24 months after vaccination. Receptors originate from a man between 50 and 75 years old who received an inactivated influenza vaccine.

This clonotype appeared many times. The genes are TRBV7-6 and TRBJ2-3; D is ambiguous. Trimming cost V 4 bases and J 2 bases, with 7 bases left between them. CDR3 size: 13 residues. Germline lookup yields CDR1 SGHVS and CDR2 FNYEAQ. This CDR3 is CASSSVSTDTQYF. The DNA of the CDR3 is TGTGCCAGCAGCTCGGTGTCCACAGATACGCAGTATTTT.

The sample holds a few counts of this clonotype. This chain connects TRBV28 to TRBJ2-1, with a tentative D call TRBD2 (7 bases). V shed 3 bases and J shed 8 bases, with 20 bases lying between them. Germline CDR1 and CDR2: MDHEN and SYDVKM. This CDR3 contains 16 residues. This chain's CDR3 is CASSFGEGGWMYEQFF. DNA for the CDR3: TGTGCCAGCAGTTTCGGGGAGGGGGGTTGGATGTATGAGCAGTTCTTC. Supplemented by reference TRBV28 and TRBJ2-1, the full variable domain reads DVKVTQSSRYLVKRTGEKVFLECVQDMDHENMFWYRQDPGLGLRLIYFSYDVKMKEKGDIPEGYSVSREKKERFSLILESASTNQTSMYLCASSFGEGGWMYEQFFGPGTRLTVL.

This sequence joins TRBV29-1 and TRBJ1-2; D uncertain. Germline V CDR1 and CDR2: SQVTM, ANQGSEA. This CDR3 has 13 residues. Deletions cut 7 bases from V and 0 bases from J, with 12 bases between. In DNA, the CDR3 is TGCAGCGCACACACCACAGCTAACTATGGCTACACCTTC. Residues: CSAHTTANYGYTF.

As regards this clonotype: At one end the junction does not follow the germline gene, possibly because of a read error. The chain is built from TRBV7-2 and TRBJ2-3; 9 positions agree with TRBD2. CDR3 size: 15 residues. Per germline, CDR1 SGHTA and CDR2 FQGNSA. CDR3 sequence: CASRLDSGRVDTQSF. The CDR3 DNA reads TGTGCCAGCAGATTAGATAGCGGGAGAGTGGATACGCAGTCTTTT.

This clonotype has just a few counts. V gene TRBV5-1 combines with J gene TRBJ2-7; 9 bases agree with TRBD1. Per the germline V gene, CDR1 is SGHRS and CDR2 is YFSETQ. Trimming cost V 3 bases and J 5 bases; bases outside gene matches: 9. The CDR3 is 15 amino acids. This CDR3 is CASSSHRGRRDEQYF. The CDR3 DNA is TGCGCCAGCAGCTCGCACAGGGGGCGCAGGGACGAGCAGTACTTC.

This clonotype was counted many times. This chain joins TRBV4-3 and TRBJ1-1, with 7 bases aligning to TRBD1. The length of the CDR3 is 17 residues. Unmatched junction bases numbered 7, after V lost 0 bases and J lost 0 bases. Germline V lookup: CDR1 LGHNA, CDR2 YSLEER. This CDR3 is CASSQEPIGQVNTEAFF. Here the CDR3 DNA reads TGCGCCAGCAGCCAAGAGCCTATCGGACAGGTGAACACTGAAGCTTTCTTT.

The chain links TRBV4-3 to TRBJ1-3, with D perhaps TRBD1 (6 bases). V lost 0 bases and J 3 bases, leaving 12 bases between the germline ends. CDR3 size: 16 residues. Germline loops: CDR1 LGHNA, CDR2 YSLEER. The CDR3, as DNA: TGCGCCAGCAGCCAAGATAGGGGGACAAGTGGAAACACCATATATTTT. Translating gives CASSQDRGTSGNTIYF.

This clonotype was recorded many times. V usage is TRBV4-2 and J usage is TRBJ2-1; 10 bases align to TRBD2. Germline V gene data show CDR1 as LGHNA and CDR2 as YNFKEQ. After removal of 1 base from V and 10 bases from J, the junction contained 10 bases not matched to a gene. The length of the CDR3 is 16 residues. The CDR3 loop is CASSQGLAGVVGEQFF. CDR3 nucleotide sequence: TGTGCCAGCAGCCAAGGCCTAGCGGGAGTGGTAGGCGAGCAGTTCTTC.

In this sample, this clonotype turned up a few times. The chain couples TRBV29-1 to TRBJ2-3, with no clear D. The germline V and J ends were trimmed by 0 bases and 4 bases, with 20 bases remaining between them. CDR3 size: 17 residues. Germline V gives CDR1 SQVTM, CDR2 ANQGSEA. In DNA, the CDR3 is TGCAGCGTTGAAGAGCAGAGAACGACGTTGCGCCCAGATACGCAGTATTTT. Amino acids: CSVEEQRTTLRPDTQYF.

This sequence joins TRBV12-3 or TRBV12-4 and TRBJ2-2, with 8 bases lining up with TRBD1. V trimming: 2 bases; J trimming: 7 bases; junction bases outside the gene matches: 6. CDR3 length: 15 amino acids. The CDR3 coding sequence is TGTGCCAGCAGTTTATCCCCAGGGGGCGGCGGGGAGCTGTTTTTT. Amino acids: CASSLSPGGGGELFF.

The CDR3 loop is CASSPPASGSPPFF. In DNA, the CDR3 is TGCGCCAGCAGCCCACCCGCTAGCGGGAGCCCCCCGTTCTTC. This chain joins TRBV5-1 and TRBJ2-1; 10 bases fit TRBD2. CDR3 length equals 14 residues. Germline values: CDR1 SGHRS, CDR2 YFSETQ. Germline trimming cut 4 bases from V and 15 bases from J; bases unmatched to any gene: 13.

The CDR3 DNA sequence: TGCAGTGCGGTAGCCGGGACTAGCGGCGAGCAGTACTTC. It codes for CSAVAGTSGEQYF. V usage is TRBV20-1 and J usage is TRBJ2-7; the match to TRBD2 covers 11 bases. CDR1 is DFQATT, CDR2 SNEGSKA, per germline (reference sequence). This CDR3 is 13 amino acids long. The J segment lost 6 bases and the V segment lost 6 bases, leaving 7 bases of the junction unmatched.

At least ten counts were recorded for this clonotype. The V and J genes are TRBV4-3 and TRBJ2-7; 8 nucleotides line up with TRBD2. The V gene end was trimmed by 3 bases and the J gene end by 2 bases; junction bases not matched to a gene: 6. The germline gives CDR1 LGHNA, CDR2 YSLEER. There are 15 residues in the CDR3. CDR3 sequence: CASSHDNSGTYEQYF. CDR3 DNA: TGCGCCAGCAGCCACGACAATAGCGGGACCTACGAGCAGTACTTC.

The chain uses TRBV4-3 and TRBJ2-2, with D perhaps TRBD2 (6 bases). The germline V gene has CDR1 LGHNA and CDR2 YSLEER. Trimming stripped 8 bases from V and 1 base from J, with 14 bases between. CDR3 length equals 15 residues. The CDR3 DNA follows: TGCGCCAGCCGGGACTTAGCTAAGAACACCGGGGAGCTGTTTTTT. It encodes CASRDLAKNTGELFF.

There are a few counts of this clonotype. The chain has TRBV6-8 and TRBJ2-2; TRBD1 matches 11 bases. The J segment lost 0 bases and the V segment lost 6 bases, leaving 18 bases of the junction unmatched. The CDR3 has 21 residues. Germline V gene lookup returns CDR1 MNHGY and CDR2 SAAAGT. For the CDR3, the DNA is TGTGCCAGCAGAGGATTCTCACACGGACAGGGGGCACACCCGAACACCGGGGAGCTGTTTTTT. It codes for CASRGFSHGQGAHPNTGELFF.

This clonotype came up a few times. The rearrangement uses TRBV12-3 or TRBV12-4 and TRBJ2-4, with D tentatively TRBD2 (5 bases). CDR3 length equals 15 residues. V dropped 5 bases and J dropped 2 bases, with 13 bases sitting between them. The CDR3 is CASSPSGGSKNIQYF. In nucleotides, the CDR3 is TGTGCCAGCAGTCCGTCCGGCGGGTCCAAAAACATTCAGTACTTC.

This clonotype was observed a handful of times. The V gene is TRBV29-1, the J gene TRBJ1-2, with D maybe TRBD1 (5 bases). V was pared by 7 bases and J by 4 bases, with 10 bases between. The CDR3 is made up of 11 amino acids. CDR1 SQVTM and CDR2 ANQGSEA come from the germline V gene. CDR3 bases: TGCAGCGCCCGGGACGGCTATGGCTACACCTTC. It codes for CSARDGYGYTF. The whole variable domain, filled in from reference TRBV29-1 and TRBJ1-2, reads SAVISQKPSRDICQRGTSLTIQCQVDSQVTMMFWYRQQPGQSLTLIATANQGSEATYESGFVIDKFPISRPNLTFSTLTVSNMSPEDSSIYLCSARDGYGYTFGSGTRLTVV.

The table lists this clonotype with many counts. The rearrangement links TRBV14 to TRBJ2-7; 8 nucleotides match TRBD2. Germline lookup yields CDR1 SGHDN and CDR2 FVKESK. The CDR3 contains 15 residues. V was pared by 3 bases and J by 2 bases, with 6 bases of the junction left unmatched. CDR3 DNA: TGTGCCAGCAGCCATAGTGCGGGAGGCGCCTACGAGCAGTACTTC. It specifies CASSHSAGGAYEQYF.

Only a few counts were recorded for this clonotype. The V and J genes are TRBV10-3 and TRBJ2-7; 7 bases agree with TRBD1. This CDR3 contains 16 residues. The germline CDR1 and CDR2 sequences are ENHRY and SYGVKD. V trimming: 8 bases; J trimming: 3 bases; junction bases outside the gene matches: 16. The CDR3 DNA reads as TGTGCCATCGGAACAGGGGTCCCCGGGTGGAACTACGAGCAGTACTTC. Its protein product is CAIGTGVPGWNYEQYF.

In this sample, this clonotype turned up a few times. The chain links TRBV9 to TRBJ2-2; D remains ambiguous. V was shortened by 0 bases and J by 4 bases, with 4 bases between the two germline ends. Germline CDR1 reads SGDLS; CDR2 reads YYNGEE. CDR3 length: 13 residues. For the CDR3, the DNA is TGTGCCAGCAGCGTAGAGAGCACCGGGGAGCTGTTTTTT. This translates into CASSVESTGELFF.